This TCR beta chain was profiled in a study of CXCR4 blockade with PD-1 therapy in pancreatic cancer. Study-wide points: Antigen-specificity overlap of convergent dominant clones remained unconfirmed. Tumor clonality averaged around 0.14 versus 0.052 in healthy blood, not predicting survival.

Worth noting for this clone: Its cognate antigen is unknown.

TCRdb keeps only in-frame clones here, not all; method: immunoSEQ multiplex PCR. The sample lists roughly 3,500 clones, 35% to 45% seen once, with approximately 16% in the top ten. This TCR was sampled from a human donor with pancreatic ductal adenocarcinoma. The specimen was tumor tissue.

Here the CDR3 reads CASSQTGQGTEAFF. CDR3 DNA: TGTGCCAGCTCCCAAACGGGACAGGGCACTGAAGCTTTCTTT. The V call is TRBV18, the J call TRBJ1-1, with TRBD1 matching 9 bases. The CDR3 runs 14 residues. Germline V gene sequence: CDR1 KGHSH, CDR2 LQKENI. The J segment lost 4 bases and the V segment lost 6 bases, leaving 6 bases of the junction unmatched.